A selection of T cell receptor beta chains follows, all from one sample in a study of T-cell memory formation after mild COVID-19. Each CDR3 protein is one row after TCRdb ran MiXCR on the 5' RACE reads. This sample has under 250,000 distinct CDR3 sequences, with more than 8% found just once. Sample: PBMCs or a T cell subset sorted from them (not recorded which). The receptors were sampled from a man younger than 35 who had mild COVID-19 (a few samples of this study predate the infection). Cell type and time point are not known. Both conserved end residues are part of each CDR3. A D gene is named only where the DNA matches it firmly. Size tells how often a clone was seen (once, few, many) or the class of an expanded clone, and some rows leave it out.

j_gene | d_gene | abundance | v_gene | CDR3aa | CDR3nt
TRBJ2-4 | . | . | TRBV4-3 | CASSQGRKNIQYF | TGCGCCAGCAGCCAAGGACGCAAAAACATTCAGTACTTC
TRBJ2-7 | TRBD2 | few | TRBV20-1 | CSARGSGGSGDIEQYF | TGCAGTGCTAGGGGTAGCGGGGGCTCCGGGGATATCGAGCAGTACTTC
TRBJ2-3 | TRBD2 | few | TRBV7-3 | CASSSNSGGADTQYF | TGTGCCAGCAGCTCAAATAGCGGGGGGGCAGATACGCAGTATTTT
TRBJ2-3 | . | . | TRBV5-1 | CASSRTAKDTQYF | TGCGCCAGCAGCCGAACGGCCAAAGATACGCAGTATTTT
TRBJ2-5 | . | few | TRBV5-1 | CASSPGFGRETQYF | TGCGCCAGCAGCCCGGGATTTGGGCGGGAGACCCAGTACTTC
TRBJ1-3 | . | . | TRBV7-2 | CASSVTGPPGNTIYF | TGTGCCAGCAGCGTTACAGGGCCCCCTGGAAACACCATATATTTT
TRBJ1-1 | . | few | TRBV7-2 | CASSLVPDEAFF | TGTGCCAGCAGCTTAGTCCCAGATGAAGCTTTCTTT
TRBJ1-2 | . | few | TRBV25-1 | CASSGRAGAYGYTF | TGTGCCAGCAGTGGCAGGGCCGGTGCCTATGGCTACACCTTC
TRBJ2-5 | . | many | TRBV13 | CASSLEPVPRETQYF | TGTGCCAGCAGCTTAGAACCGGTCCCGAGGGAGACCCAGTACTTC
TRBJ2-5 | TRBD2 | . | TRBV11-3 | CASAGGAEETQYF | TGTGCCAGTGCCGGGGGGGCGGAGGAGACCCAGTACTTC
TRBJ2-3 | . | many | TRBV10-3 | CAMGSLRDTQYF | TGTGCCATGGGGAGCCTCCGGGATACGCAGTATTTT
TRBJ2-1 | . | few | TRBV9 | CASSVTAIRPDEQFF | TGTGCCAGCAGCGTAACGGCTATTCGCCCAGATGAGCAGTTCTTC
TRBJ2-1 | . | few | TRBV12-3/TRBV12-4 | CASSRTRNEQFF | TGTGCCAGCAGTCGGACTCGGAATGAGCAGTTCTTC
TRBJ2-7 | . | . | TRBV11-2 | CASSLAGNEQYF | TGTGCCAGCAGCTTAGCAGGGAACGAGCAGTACTTC
TRBJ2-1 | . | . | TRBV7-9 | CASSSGANEQFF | TGTGCCAGCAGCTCGGGGGCCAATGAGCAGTTCTTC
TRBJ1-6 | . | few | TRBV28 | CASSTPPGSLHF | TGTGCCAGCAGCACCCCCCCCGGCAGCCTCCACTTT
TRBJ1-1 | . | few | TRBV20-1 | CSGLGQLNTEAFF | TGCAGTGGGTTGGGGCAGTTGAACACTGAAGCTTTCTTT
TRBJ2-2 | . | few | TRBV20-1 | CSALVPNTGELFF | TGCAGTGCCCTAGTTCCTAACACCGGGGAGCTGTTTTTT
TRBJ2-7 | TRBD1 | . | TRBV25-1 | CATGGGQGSGYEQYF | TGTGCCACCGGGGGAGGACAGGGATCCGGCTACGAGCAGTACTTC
TRBJ1-1 | . | few | TRBV6-5 | CASSNDWRRIRPKTEAFF | TGTGCCAGCAGTAACGATTGGAGGCGGATAAGACCTAAGACTGAAGCTTTCTTT
TRBJ1-3 | . | many | TRBV6-5 | CASSRRGDSGNTIYF | TGTGCCAGCAGCAGACGCGGGGACTCTGGAAACACCATATATTTT
TRBJ1-5 | . | few | TRBV11-2 | CASSLAGSGNQPQHF | TGTGCCAGCAGCTTAGCAGGGTCCGGCAATCAGCCCCAGCATTTT